The 10 T cell receptor beta chains below were found in one sample sequenced in a study of T cells in Graves' hyperthyroidism and ophthalmopathy (dated by TCRdb to between 2018 and 2021). The library was produced with multiplex PCR. The listed sequencing device is Illumina HiSeq 2000. TCR beta CDR3 regions were amplified from RNA transcripts. For the first round of RT-PCR on the TCR CDR3, the HTBI primer set was used together with the Qiagen OneStep RT-PCR kit. Using fastp at Q25 and MiXCR, TCRdb reprocessed the public reads and kept productive beta chains. Every distinct CDR3 protein forms one entry, paired with its most common genes and DNA. The sample has around 620,000 distinct CDR3 sequences on record, approximately 14% of them singletons. Less than 9% of the sample rests with the top ten. Specimen: blood. The origin of the receptors is a woman under 30 with Graves' ophthalmopathy.

Details on this clonotype: A much bigger clone sits one base away, suggesting this may be a read error. The V gene is TRBV11-2, the J gene TRBJ1-1, with D unresolved. This CDR3 is 14 amino acids long. Per the germline V gene, CDR1 is SGHAT and CDR2 is FQNNGV. V was trimmed by 2 bases and J by 4 bases, leaving 11 bases between them. CDR3 sequence reads: CASSLKDLSTEAFF. The CDR3 DNA follows: TGTGCCAGCAGCTTAAAGGACTTGAGCACTGAAGCTTTCTTT.

The DNA of the CDR3 is TGCAGTGCTAGCAAGACAGGGCTCAACAATCAGCCCCAGCATTTT. It encodes CSASKTGLNNQPQHF. This chain uses TRBV20-1 with TRBJ1-5, with 7 bases lining up with TRBD1. The V and J ends lost 3 bases and 3 bases, in that order; junction bases with no gene match: 8. CDR1 is DFQATT and CDR2 is SNEGSKA in the germline V gene (reference sequence). CDR3 length: 15 residues.

This clonotype was counted many times. V is TRBV7-6 and J is TRBJ2-7, with TRBD2 as a possible D gene (5 bases). Germline values: CDR1 SGHVS, CDR2 FNYEAQ. The V gene lost 5 bases and the J gene lost 4 bases, with 21 bases spanning the gap. This CDR3 region has 16 residues. The CDR3 bases are TGTGCCAGCAGCCGGAGGCGAGTCGGAGGCAGGTACGAGCAGTACTTC. Translated: CASSRRRVGGRYEQYF.

The chain is built from TRBV12-3 or TRBV12-4 and TRBJ2-7; 8 bases fit TRBD1. This CDR3 contains 15 residues. V gave up 5 bases and J gave up 5 bases; unmatched junction bases: 11. The CDR3 sequence: CASSGPGQAIHEQYF. In DNA, the CDR3 is TGTGCCAGCAGTGGTCCGGGACAGGCTATCCACGAGCAGTACTTC.

This clonotype was detected a few times. The CDR3 here is CASSYTLDWTNTGELFF. The CDR3 DNA follows: TGTGCCAGCAGTTACACCCTCGACTGGACGAACACCGGGGAGCTGTTTTTT. V is TRBV7-6 and J is TRBJ2-2; D is unclear. Trimming took 6 bases from V and 0 from J, leaving 17 bases between them. This CDR3 is built from 17 residues. CDR1 is SGHVS and CDR2 is FNYEAQ in the germline V gene.

The genes are TRBV24-1 and TRBJ1-1; the D is unclear. Germline CDR1 is KGHDR and CDR2 is SFDVKD. Trimming cost V 4 bases and J 8 bases, with 10 bases left between them. The CDR3 runs 12 residues. CDR3 loop: CATSDRGPEAFF. CDR3 nucleotides: TGTGCCACCAGTGACCGAGGGCCCGAAGCTTTCTTT.

Many counts were recorded for this clonotype. The chain joins TRBV11-2 to TRBJ2-7, with D possibly matching TRBD2 (6 bases). Germline V gene lookup returns CDR1 SGHAT and CDR2 FQNNGV. The CDR3 runs 15 residues. Trimming removed 3 bases at V and 2 bases at J, with 14 bases between. The CDR3 bases are TGTGCCAGCAGCTTTAGCGGCCAGACCGCCTACGAGCAGTACTTC. Translation: CASSFSGQTAYEQYF.

This clonotype was recorded at least ten times. The V call is TRBV20-1, the J call TRBJ2-5; maybe TRBD2 (6 bases). The CDR3 runs 16 residues. Germline V gene data show CDR1 as DFQATT and CDR2 as SNEGSKA (reference sequence). Trimming cost V 1 base and J 1 base, with 16 bases left between them. CDR3 sequence reads: CSARGISGSSQETQYF. CDR3 bases: TGCAGTGCTAGAGGCATAAGCGGGTCATCCCAAGAGACCCAGTACTTC.

Ten or more counts support this clonotype. V is TRBV20-1 and J is TRBJ2-1; 7 bases agree with TRBD2. After removal of 5 bases from V and 9 bases from J, the junction contained 13 bases not matched to a gene. Looked up from germline, CDR1 is DFQATT and CDR2 is SNEGSKA (reference sequence). This CDR3 has 14 residues. The CDR3 sequence is CSASGLVSSGEQFF. The CDR3, as DNA: TGCAGTGCTTCTGGACTAGTATCCTCGGGTGAGCAGTTCTTC.

The rearrangement uses TRBV4-2 and TRBJ1-1; D ambiguous. Looked up from germline, CDR1 is LGHNA and CDR2 is YNFKEQ. Trimming cost V 0 bases and J 0 bases, with 17 bases left between them. The CDR3 consists of 18 residues. This CDR3 reads CASSQEKAPWGMNTEAFF. Written as DNA, the CDR3 is TGTGCCAGCAGCCAAGAAAAGGCCCCGTGGGGTATGAACACTGAAGCTTTCTTT.